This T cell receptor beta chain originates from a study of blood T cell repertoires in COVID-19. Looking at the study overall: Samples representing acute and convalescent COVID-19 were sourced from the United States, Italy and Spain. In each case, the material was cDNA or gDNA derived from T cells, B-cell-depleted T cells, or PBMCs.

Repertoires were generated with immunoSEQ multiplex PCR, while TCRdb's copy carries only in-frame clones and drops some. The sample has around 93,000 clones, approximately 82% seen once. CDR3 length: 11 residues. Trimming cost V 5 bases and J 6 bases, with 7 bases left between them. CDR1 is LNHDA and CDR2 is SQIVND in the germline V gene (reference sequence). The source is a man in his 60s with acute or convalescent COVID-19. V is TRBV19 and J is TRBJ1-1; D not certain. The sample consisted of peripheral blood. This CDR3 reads CASSFRAEAFF. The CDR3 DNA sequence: TGTGCCAGTAGTTTCCGCGCTGAAGCTTTCTTT.